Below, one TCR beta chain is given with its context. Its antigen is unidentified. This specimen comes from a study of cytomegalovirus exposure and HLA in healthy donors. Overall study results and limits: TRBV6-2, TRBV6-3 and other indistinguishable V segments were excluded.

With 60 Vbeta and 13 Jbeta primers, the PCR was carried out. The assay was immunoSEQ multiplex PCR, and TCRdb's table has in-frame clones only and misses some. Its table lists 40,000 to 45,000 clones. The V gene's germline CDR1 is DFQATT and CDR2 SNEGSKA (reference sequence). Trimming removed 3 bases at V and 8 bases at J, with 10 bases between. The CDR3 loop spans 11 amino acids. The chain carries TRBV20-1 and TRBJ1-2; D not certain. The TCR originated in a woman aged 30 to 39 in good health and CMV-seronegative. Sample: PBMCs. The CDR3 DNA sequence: TGCAGTGCTAGGGTGGACTGGGGCTACACCTTC. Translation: CSARVDWGYTF.